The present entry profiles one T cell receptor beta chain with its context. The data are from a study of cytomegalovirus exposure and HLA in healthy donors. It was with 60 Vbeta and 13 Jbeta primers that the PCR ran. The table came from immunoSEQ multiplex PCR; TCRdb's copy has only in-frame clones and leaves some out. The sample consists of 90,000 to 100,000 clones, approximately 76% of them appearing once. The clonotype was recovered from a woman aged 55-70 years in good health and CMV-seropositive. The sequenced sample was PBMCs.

In DNA form, the CDR3 reads TGCGCCAGCAGCTTGGGGCTGCCCTACGAGCAGTACTTC. Its protein is CASSLGLPYEQYF. The chain couples TRBV5-1 to TRBJ2-7; no reliable D call. The germline CDR1 and CDR2 sequences are SGHRS and YFSETQ. Trimming took off 0 bases at V and 2 bases at J, with 6 bases between the two ends. The CDR3 consists of 13 residues. Full variable domain (outside the CDR3, taken from reference TRBV5-1 and TRBJ2-7): KAGVTQTPRYLIKTRGQQVTLSCSPISGHRSVSWYQQTPGQGLQFLFEYFSETQRNKGNFPGRFSGRQFSNSRSEMNVSTLELGDSALYLCASSLGLPYEQYFGPGTRLTVT.